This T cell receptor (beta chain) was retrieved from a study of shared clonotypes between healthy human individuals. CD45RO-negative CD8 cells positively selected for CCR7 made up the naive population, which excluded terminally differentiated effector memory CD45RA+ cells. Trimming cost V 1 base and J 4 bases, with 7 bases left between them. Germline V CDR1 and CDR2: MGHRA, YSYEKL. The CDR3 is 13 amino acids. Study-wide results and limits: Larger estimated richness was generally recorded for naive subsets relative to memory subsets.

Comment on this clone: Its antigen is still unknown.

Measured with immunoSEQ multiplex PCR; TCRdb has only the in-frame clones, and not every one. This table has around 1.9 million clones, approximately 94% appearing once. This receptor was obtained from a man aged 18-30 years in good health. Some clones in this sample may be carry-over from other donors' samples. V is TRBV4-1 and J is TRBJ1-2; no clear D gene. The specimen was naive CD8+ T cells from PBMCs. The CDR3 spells CASSQGRTYGYTF. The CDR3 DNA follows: TGCGCCAGCAGCCAAGGACGGACCTATGGCTACACCTTC.